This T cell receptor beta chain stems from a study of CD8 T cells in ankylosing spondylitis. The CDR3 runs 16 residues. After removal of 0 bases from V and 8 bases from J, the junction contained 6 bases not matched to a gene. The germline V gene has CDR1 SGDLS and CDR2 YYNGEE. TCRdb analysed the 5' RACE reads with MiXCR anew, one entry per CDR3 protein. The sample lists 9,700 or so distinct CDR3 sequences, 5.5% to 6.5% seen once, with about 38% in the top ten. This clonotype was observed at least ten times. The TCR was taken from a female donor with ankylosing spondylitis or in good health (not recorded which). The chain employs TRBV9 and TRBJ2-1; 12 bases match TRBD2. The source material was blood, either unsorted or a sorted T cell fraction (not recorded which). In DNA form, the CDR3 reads TGTGCCAGCAGCGTAGTTACTAGCGGGGGGAGCTATGAGCAGTTCTTC. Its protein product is CASSVVTSGGSYEQFF. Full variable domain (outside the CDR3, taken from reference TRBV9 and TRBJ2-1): DSGVTQTPKHLITATGQRVTLRCSPRSGDLSVYWYQQSLDQGLQFLIQYYNGEERAKGNILERFSAQQFPDLHSELNLSSLELGDSALYFCASSVVTSGGSYEQFFGPGTRLTVL.